A single sample gave rise to the 32 T cell receptor beta chains below, sequenced in a study of blood T cell repertoires in COVID-19. Some clones are missing from TCRdb's copy, which holds only in-frame ones; the method was immunoSEQ multiplex PCR. This sample carries about 200,000 clones, 80% of them seen once, and the ten largest clones take approximately 6.9%. Input material: peripheral blood. The receptors were sampled from a man aged 60 to 69 with acute or convalescent COVID-19.

The CDR3 loop reads CASSIADSPYGYTF. CDR3 bases: TGTGCCAGTAGTATCGCGGACAGTCCCTATGGCTACACCTTC. The rearrangement links TRBV19 to TRBJ1-2; possibly TRBD1 for D (6 bases). The CDR3 loop spans 14 amino acids. Germline CDR1 reads LNHDA; CDR2 reads SQIVND (reference sequence). Deletions cut 3 bases from V and 4 bases from J, with 12 bases between.

This clone was observed a single time. The chain carries TRBV12-5 and TRBJ1-5; maybe TRBD1 (5 bases). The CDR3 contains 15 residues. V gave up 5 bases and J gave up 5 bases, with 16 bases separating them. The germline V gene encodes CDR1 LGHNT and CDR2 FRNRAP. The CDR3 DNA is TGTGCTAGTGGTACAGGACACGGGTCCCATCAGCCCCAGCATTTT. This gives the protein CASGTGHGSHQPQHF. The full variable domain, its missing parts supplied by reference TRBV12-5 and TRBJ1-5, is DARVTQTPRHKVTEMGQEVTMRCQPILGHNTVFWYRQTMMQGLELLAYFRNRAPLDDSGMPKDRFSAEMPDATLATLKIQPSEPRDSAVYFCASGTGHGSHQPQHFGDGTRLSIL.

The gene calls are TRBV5-1 and TRBJ2-3, with 8 nucleotides matching TRBD2. Unmatched junction bases numbered 10, after V lost 4 bases and J lost 6 bases. This CDR3 has 15 amino acids. Germline V gene sequence: CDR1 SGHRS, CDR2 YFSETQ. In nucleotides, the CDR3 is TGCGCCAGCAGCCCATTTAGCGGGAATGGTGATACGCAGTATTTT. This sequence encodes CASSPFSGNGDTQYF.

The rearrangement links TRBV5-1 to TRBJ1-1; perhaps TRBD1 as D (5 bases). Germline CDR1 reads SGHRS; CDR2 reads YFSETQ. The germline V and J ends were trimmed by 4 bases and 0 bases, with 13 bases remaining between them. This CDR3 region has 15 residues. DNA for the CDR3: TGCGCCAGCAGCACCTCCAGGGAACTGAACACTGAAGCTTTCTTT. Encoded protein: CASSTSRELNTEAFF.

This clone was seen only once. This chain uses TRBV7-2 with TRBJ1-6; D may be TRBD1 (5 bases). The germline gives CDR1 SGHTA, CDR2 FQGNSA. This CDR3 has 13 amino acids. V was trimmed by 6 bases and J by 6 bases, leaving 9 bases between them. The CDR3 DNA follows: TGTGCCAGCAGTCCCCAGGGTAATTCACCCCTCCACTTT. Translation: CASSPQGNSPLHF.

V and J are TRBV10-3 and TRBJ2-6, with 14 bases matching TRBD2. This CDR3 contains 18 residues. The V gene end was trimmed by 7 bases and the J gene end by 4 bases; junction bases not matched to a gene: 9. Germline CDR1 and CDR2: ENHRY and SYGVKD. The chain's CDR3 is CAITPGLAGASGANVLTF. CDR3 bases: TGTGCCATCACTCCGGGACTAGCGGGAGCATCAGGGGCCAACGTCCTGACTTTC.

The chain uses TRBV2 and TRBJ1-2, with 7 bases that match TRBD1. Trimming at V came to 6 bases and at J to 6 bases, leaving 16 bases not matched to a gene. The CDR3 loop spans 16 amino acids. CDR1 and CDR2 from the germline V gene are SNHLY and FYNNEI. The CDR3 reads CASSALQGSKFDGYTF. Here the CDR3 DNA reads TGTGCCAGCAGCGCTTTACAGGGGTCAAAGTTTGATGGCTACACCTTC.

The chain couples TRBV9 to TRBJ2-7; 7 nucleotides align to TRBD1. The CDR3 runs 14 residues. V dropped 3 bases and J dropped 2; count of bases not matched to a gene: 5. The germline gives CDR1 SGDLS, CDR2 YYNGEE. The CDR3 region is CASSAGQIAYEQYF. CDR3 bases: TGTGCCAGCAGCGCGGGACAGATCGCCTACGAGCAGTACTTC.

J is TRBJ1-5 and V is TRBV10-3; D gene ambiguous. The germline gives CDR1 ENHRY, CDR2 SYGVKD. Deletions cut 3 bases from V and 4 bases from J, with 7 bases between. The CDR3 has 13 amino acids. CDR3 residues: CAISDPSNQPQHF. The CDR3 DNA is TGTGCCATCAGTGACCCCAGTAATCAGCCCCAGCATTTT.

The chain couples TRBV12-5 to TRBJ1-4; unclear D gene. Germline CDR1 reads LGHNT; CDR2 reads FRNRAP. CDR3 length: 16 amino acids. Trimming stripped 6 bases from V and 6 bases from J, with 20 bases between. This CDR3 reads CASGYKRATGDEKLFF. The CDR3 region has the DNA TGTGCTAGTGGCTATAAGAGGGCAACTGGGGATGAAAAACTGTTTTTT.

The chain uses TRBV4-1 and TRBJ2-3; D remains ambiguous. V was trimmed by 3 bases and J by 3 bases, leaving 16 bases between them. The CDR3 totals 16 residues. From germline, CDR1 is MGHRA and CDR2 YSYEKL. CDR3 sequence: CASSQVIASATDTQYF. The CDR3 coding sequence is TGCGCCAGCAGCCAGGTAATAGCCTCAGCTACAGATACGCAGTATTTT.

With respect to this clone: The sample carries other DNA sequences with the same CDR3. The chain has TRBV11-2 and TRBJ2-7, with 8 bases fitting TRBD1. This CDR3 is built from 15 residues. Germline trimming cut 1 base from V and 0 bases from J; bases unmatched to any gene: 2. Germline values: CDR1 SGHAT, CDR2 FQNNGV. The CDR3 DNA follows: TGTGCCAGCAGCTTAGGACAGGGGAGCTCCTACGAGCAGTACTTC. Protein product: CASSLGQGSSYEQYF.

The chain links TRBV27 to TRBJ2-7; 11 bases are a match to TRBD1. The trim removed 8 bases at V and 4 bases at J, leaving 7 bases unmatched. This CDR3 has 14 residues. CDR1 is MNHEY, CDR2 SMNVEV, per germline (reference sequence). This CDR3 reads CASSGTGGPYEQYF. CDR3 nucleotide sequence: TGTGCCAGCTCCGGGACAGGGGGACCTTACGAGCAGTACTTC.

The sample holds a few counts of this clone. The chain couples TRBV6-2 or TRBV6-3 to TRBJ1-5; TRBD1 matches at 7 bases. This CDR3 is 17 amino acids long. Germline lookup yields CDR1 MNHEY and CDR2 SVGEGT. V was pared by 2 bases and J by 1 base, with 8 bases of the junction left unmatched. CDR3 bases: TGTGCCAGCAGTTACCGTCTGAACAGGGGAAGCAATCAGCCCCAGCATTTT. Translated: CASSYRLNRGSNQPQHF.

The chain joins TRBV18 to TRBJ1-6; 8 bases map to TRBD1. Trimming took 1 base from V and 9 from J; bases not matched to a gene: 5. Per the germline V gene, CDR1 is KGHSH and CDR2 is LQKENI. The CDR3 is 15 amino acids. The CDR3 loop is CASSPQQGGGSPLHF. DNA for the CDR3: TGTGCCAGCTCACCACAACAGGGGGGCGGTTCACCCCTCCACTTT.

This chain uses TRBV20-1 with TRBJ2-1; 7 bases are a match to TRBD2. The germline V gene encodes CDR1 DFQATT and CDR2 SNEGSKA (reference sequence). V shed 3 bases and J 6 bases; nucleotides not matched to a gene: 8. The CDR3 loop spans 14 amino acids. The CDR3, as DNA: TGCAGTGCTAGTAGGGCTAGCGGAATCAATGAGCAGTTCTTC. Its protein is CSASRASGINEQFF.

The chain uses TRBV4-1 and TRBJ2-7; D is unclear. The CDR3 consists of 16 residues. Per the germline V gene, CDR1 is MGHRA and CDR2 is YSYEKL. V shed 0 bases and J shed 5 bases, with 17 bases lying between them. The CDR3: CASSQESRRFGDEQYF. Written as DNA, the CDR3 is TGCGCCAGCAGCCAAGAATCGCGGCGTTTTGGAGACGAGCAGTACTTC.

The chain carries TRBV4-1 and TRBJ2-5; D remains unclear. CDR3 length equals 14 residues. Deletions cut 6 bases from V and 2 bases from J, with 13 bases between. CDR1 and CDR2 (germline): MGHRA, YSYEKL. The CDR3 region is CASSRILSQETQYF. As DNA, the CDR3 is TGCGCCAGCAGTCGTATTCTCTCGCAAGAGACCCAGTACTTC.

This clone showed up just a few times. The chain is built from TRBV5-4 and TRBJ1-6; the match to TRBD1 covers 9 bases. CDR3 size: 14 residues. V was clipped by 4 bases and J by 8 bases; unmatched bases: 4. Germline assignment: CDR1 SGHNT and CDR2 YYREEE (reference sequence). The CDR3 DNA reads TGTGCCAGCAGCCCTAGGACAGGGGATTCACCCCTCCACTTT. This gives the protein CASSPRTGDSPLHF.

The chain has TRBV11-3 and TRBJ2-1; the match to TRBD1 covers 9 bases. The CDR3 sequence is 14 residues long. CDR1 is SGHNT and CDR2 is YENEEA in the germline V gene. V lost 6 bases to trimming and J lost 7 bases; unmatched junction nucleotides: 7. As DNA, the CDR3 is TGTGCCAGCAGTCAGGACAGGGGACTAAATGAGCAGTTCTTC. Protein: CASSQDRGLNEQFF.

V and J are TRBV2 and TRBJ1-3; TRBD1 might be the D (6 bases). This CDR3 contains 16 residues. Deletions cut 6 bases from V and 1 base from J, with 16 bases between. Germline V gene data show CDR1 as SNHLY and CDR2 as FYNNEI. The CDR3 DNA is TGTGCCAGCAGCCCGGGAGGGGGGGCGTCTGGAAACACCATATATTTT. It codes for CASSPGGGASGNTIYF.

The rearrangement links TRBV10-2 to TRBJ2-1, with 8 bases that match TRBD2. V dropped 6 bases and J dropped 4; count of bases not matched to a gene: 8. Germline CDR1 and CDR2: WSHSY and SAAADI. The CDR3 consists of 15 residues. The CDR3 nucleotides read TGCGCCAGCAGACCCGGGACTAGATTTTACAATGAGCAGTTCTTC. This encodes CASRPGTRFYNEQFF.

The chain employs TRBV27 and TRBJ1-4; D might be TRBD1 (6 bases). This CDR3 region has 16 residues. Per the germline V gene, CDR1 is MNHEY and CDR2 is SMNVEV (reference sequence). V was pared by 6 bases and J by 5 bases, with 19 bases between. CDR3 residues: CASRHRGGLGNEKLFF. CDR3 coding DNA: TGTGCCAGCAGGCACAGAGGGGGATTAGGGAATGAAAAACTGTTTTTT.

V gene TRBV5-4 combines with J gene TRBJ1-1; 12 positions match TRBD1. The V segment lost 3 bases and the J segment 4 bases; nucleotides outside the gene matches: 1. Germline lookup yields CDR1 SGHNT and CDR2 YYREEE (reference sequence). The length of the CDR3 is 14 residues. The CDR3 region has the DNA TGTGCCAGCAGCTGGGGACAGGGGGCCACTGAAGCTTTCTTT. Its translation: CASSWGQGATEAFF.

The V and J genes are TRBV18 and TRBJ1-5; 8 nucleotides agree with TRBD1. Germline loops: CDR1 KGHSH, CDR2 LQKENI. V gave up 6 bases and J gave up 6 bases; unmatched junction bases: 13. This CDR3 region has 16 residues. The CDR3 protein is CASSSLQGANGQPQHF. CDR3 DNA sequence: TGTGCCAGCTCGTCGCTCCAGGGGGCGAATGGTCAGCCCCAGCATTTT.

The J gene is TRBJ1-1, the V gene TRBV18; 12 nucleotides line up with TRBD1. This CDR3 is 14 amino acids long. The V gene's germline CDR1 is KGHSH and CDR2 LQKENI. V gave up 3 bases and J gave up 9 bases; unmatched junction bases: 5. CDR3 region: CASSPGQGALKAFF. The CDR3 DNA reads as TGTGCCAGCTCACCGGGACAGGGGGCTCTTAAAGCTTTCTTT.

This chain joins TRBV7-2 and TRBJ2-3, with TRBD2 as a possible D gene (6 bases). The CDR3 spans 12 residues. Trimming removed 5 bases from V and 5 bases from J, with 8 bases in between. Germline V gene sequence: CDR1 SGHTA, CDR2 FQGNSA. The CDR3 bases are TGTGCCAGCAGCCCCGGGGGAGATACGCAGTATTTT. This gives the protein CASSPGGDTQYF.

This clone was picked up one time. This chain uses TRBV7-8 with TRBJ2-3; 10 nucleotides agree with TRBD2. This CDR3 comprises 16 residues. J was trimmed by 5 bases and V by 5 bases; bases with no gene match: 10. The germline V gene has CDR1 SGHVS and CDR2 FQNEAQ. CDR3 DNA sequence: TGTGCCAGCAGCCGCCGGGCTAGCGGGAGCCAAGATACGCAGTATTTT. Residues: CASSRRASGSQDTQYF.

This clone was observed a few times. The gene calls are TRBV2 and TRBJ2-3, with 11 bases fitting TRBD1. The junction had 5 bases not matched to a gene; V was cut back by 5 bases and J by 4 bases. The CDR3 consists of 15 residues. Germline V gene data show CDR1 as SNHLY and CDR2 as FYNNEI. The CDR3 reads CASSPQGQGADTQYF. For the CDR3, the DNA is TGTGCCAGCAGTCCTCAGGGACAGGGGGCAGATACGCAGTATTTT. Full variable domain (outside the CDR3, taken from reference TRBV2 and TRBJ2-3): EPEVTQTPSHQVTQMGQEVILRCVPISNHLYFYWYRQILGQKVEFLVSFYNNEISEKSEIFDDQFSVERPDGSNFTLKIRSTKLEDSAMYFCASSPQGQGADTQYFGPGTRLTVL.

The gene calls are TRBV9 and TRBJ1-2, with 12 nucleotides matching TRBD1. CDR1 is SGDLS, CDR2 YYNGEE, per germline. The CDR3 is made up of 15 amino acids. The junction had 4 bases not matched to a gene; V was cut back by 3 bases and J by 4 bases. CDR3 sequence: CASSEGQGASYGYTF. CDR3 coding DNA: TGTGCCAGCAGCGAGGGACAGGGGGCGAGCTATGGCTACACCTTC.

V and J are TRBV9 and TRBJ2-1; D not certain. This CDR3 is built from 13 residues. V gave up 2 bases and J gave up 3 bases, with 6 bases separating them. CDR1 SGDLS and CDR2 YYNGEE come from the germline V gene. CDR3 nucleotide sequence: TGTGCCAGCAGCGTTACTGTCTACAATGAGCAGTTCTTC. Its protein product is CASSVTVYNEQFF.

The J gene is TRBJ1-1, the V gene TRBV10-3; D is uncertain. V was clipped by 1 base and J by 6 bases, with 3 bases between them. The CDR3 runs to 11 residues. Germline V CDR1 and CDR2: ENHRY, SYGVKD. Written as DNA, the CDR3 is TGTGCCATCAGTGAGTTCGCTGAAGCTTTCTTT. Translation gives CAISEFAEAFF.